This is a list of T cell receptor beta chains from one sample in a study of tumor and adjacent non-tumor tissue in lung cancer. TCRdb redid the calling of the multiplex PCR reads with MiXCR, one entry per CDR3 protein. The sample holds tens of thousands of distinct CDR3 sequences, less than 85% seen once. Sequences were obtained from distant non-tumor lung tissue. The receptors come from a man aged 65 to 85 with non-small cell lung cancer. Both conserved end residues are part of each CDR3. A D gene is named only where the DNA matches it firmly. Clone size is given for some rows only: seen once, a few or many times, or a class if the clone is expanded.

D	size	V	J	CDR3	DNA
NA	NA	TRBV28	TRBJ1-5	CASSFEGLSFHPQHF	TGTGCCAGCAGTTTTGAGGGCCTGAGTTTCCACCCTCAGCATTTT
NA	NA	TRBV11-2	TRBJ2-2	CASSLVCTGIAGDLFF	TGTGCTAGCAGCTTAGTGTGCACAGGGATTGCCGGGGATCTGTTTTTT
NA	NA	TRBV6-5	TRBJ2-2	CASSYYPPGTVGNGGELFF	TGTGCCAGCAGTTACTACCCCCCCGGGACCGTGGGTAATGGCGGGGAGCTGTTTTTT
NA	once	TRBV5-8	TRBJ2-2	CASRQLRQIGEMFF	TGTGCCAGCAGACAACTCCGACAGATCGGGGAGATGTTTTTT
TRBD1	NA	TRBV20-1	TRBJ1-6	CSAGSQGDNSPLHF	TGCAGTGCTGGTAGTCAGGGGGATAATTCACCCCTCCACTTT
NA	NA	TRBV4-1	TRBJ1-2	CASSSGSDNYGYTF	TGCGCCAGCAGCTCTGGGTCAGATAACTATGGCTACACCTTC
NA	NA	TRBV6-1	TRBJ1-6	CASRRQANSALHF	TGTGCCAGCCGTAGACAGGCGAATTCAGCCCTCCACTTT
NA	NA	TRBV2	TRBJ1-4	CASTRGTSWDEKLFF	TGTGCCAGCACAAGAGGGACTTCATGGGATGAAAAACTGTTCTTT
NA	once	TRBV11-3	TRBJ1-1	CASSPATAWVTETFF	TGTGCCAGCAGCCCTGCCACCGCATGGGTCACTGAAACTTTCTTT
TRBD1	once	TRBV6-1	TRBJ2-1	CASRQGVPMHNEQFF	TGTGCCAGCAGACAGGGGGTGCCAATGCACAATGAGCAATTCTTC
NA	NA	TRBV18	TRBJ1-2	CASSLGTGTLSYTF	TGTGCCAGCTCACTCGGCACAGGGACCCTCAGCTACACCTTC
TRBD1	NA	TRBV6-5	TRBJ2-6	CASSSGTGGSRANVLTF	TGTGCAAGCAGTTCCGGGACAGGAGGCTCTCGGGCCAACGTCCTGACTTTC
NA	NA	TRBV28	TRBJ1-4	CAGSLWSGTNEKLLF	TGTGCCGGCAGTTTATGGTCAGGTACTAATGAAAAACTGTTATTT
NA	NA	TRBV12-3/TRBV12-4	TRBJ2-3	CARSPRASIDKQYF	TGTGCCAGAAGTCCTAGGGCTAGCATAGATAAGCAGTATTTC
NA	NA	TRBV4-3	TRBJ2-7	CVSSQVYPSSYEQYF	TGCGTCAGCAGCCAAGTTTATCCCTCCTCCTACGAGCAGTACTTC
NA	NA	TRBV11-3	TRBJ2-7	CASSLAGTEGSMTYGQYF	TGTGCCAGCAGTTTAGCGGGGACAGAGGGCTCTATGACCTACGGGCAGTACTTC
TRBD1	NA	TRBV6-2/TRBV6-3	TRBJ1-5	CASSSDRGRFEPQHF	TGTGCCAGTAGTTCCGACAGGGGGCGTTTTGAGCCCCAGCATTTT
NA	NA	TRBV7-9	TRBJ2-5	CANSSPGSTKDTQYF	TGTGCCAACAGCTCCCCGGGCAGTACGAAAGATACCCAGTATTTC
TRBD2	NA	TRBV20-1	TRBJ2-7	CSVKEGLAGTYEQYF	TGCAGTGTTAAAGAAGGACTAGCAGGGACCTACGAGCAATACTTC
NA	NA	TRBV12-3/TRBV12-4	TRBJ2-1	CASSVSPGIEQFF	TGTGCGAGCAGTGTAAGTCCTGGGATTGAGCAGTTCTTC
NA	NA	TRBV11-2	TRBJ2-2	CTSSLMGTVVAGEPFF	TGTACCAGCAGCTTAATGGGCACAGTGGTTGCCGGGGAGCCGTTTTTT
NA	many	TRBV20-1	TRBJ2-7	CSAREGGIYEQYF	TGCAGTGCTAGGGAAGGGGGGATCTACGAGCAGTACTTC
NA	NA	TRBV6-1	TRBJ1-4	CANNHRAVDEKLFF	TGTGCCAACAATCACAGGGCGGTTGATGAAAAACTGTTCTTT
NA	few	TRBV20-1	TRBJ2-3	CSARSYRSLDTQYF	TGCAGTGCTAGATCTTACAGGTCGCTAGATACGCAGTATTTT
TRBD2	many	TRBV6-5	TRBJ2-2	CASSLGGGLAGNTGELFF	TGTGCCAGCAGCCTAGGGGGGGGACTAGCGGGGAACACCGGGGAGCTGTTTTTT
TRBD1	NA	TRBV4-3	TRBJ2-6	CASSPAQGPGANVLTF	TGCGCCAGCAGCCCCGCACAGGGGCCTGGGGCCAACGTCCTGACTTTC
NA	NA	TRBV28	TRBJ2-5	CASSFGGLQETQYF	TGTGCCAGCAGTTTCGGGGGACTCCAAGAGACGCAGTACTTC
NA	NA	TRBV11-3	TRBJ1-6	CDNRGSNSPLHF	TGTGACAACCGGGGAAGTAATTCACCACTCCACTTT
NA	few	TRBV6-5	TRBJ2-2	CASVWGPGELFF	TGTGCCAGTGTCTGGGGTCCCGGGGAGCTGTTTTTT
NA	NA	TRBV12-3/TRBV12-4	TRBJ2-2	CAGSPQHGNAGELLF	TGTGCCGGCAGTCCCCAACATGGGAATGCCGGGGAGCTGTTATTT
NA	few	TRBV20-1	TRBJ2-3	CSARTLDTDTQYF	TGCAGTGCTAGGACGCTTGACACAGATACGCAGTATTTT
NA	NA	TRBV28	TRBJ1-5	CASILYQGRNQPQHF	TGTGCCAGCATTCTCTACCAGGGGAGAAATCAGCCCCAACATTTT
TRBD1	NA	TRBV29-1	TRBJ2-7	CSAGESTGPSEEQYF	TGCAGCGCCGGCGAGTCGACAGGGCCCTCGGAGGAGCAGTACTTC
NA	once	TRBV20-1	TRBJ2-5	CSARDTKTQYF	TGCAGTGCTAGAGACACGAAGACCCAGTACTTC
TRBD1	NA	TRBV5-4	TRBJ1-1	CASSWDRMNTGTFF	TGTGCCAGCAGCTGGGACAGAATGAACACTGGAACTTTCTTT
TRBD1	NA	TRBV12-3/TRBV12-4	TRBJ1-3	CASSRFGTGNGSGNTIYF	TGTGCCAGCAGTCGTTTCGGGACAGGGAACGGCTCTGGAAACACCATATATTTT
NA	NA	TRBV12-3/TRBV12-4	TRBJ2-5	CASTHLRGTNQEIQYF	TGTGCCAGCACCCACCTGCGAGGAACAAACCAAGAGATCCAGTACTTC
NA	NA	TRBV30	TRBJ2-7	CAVKARLDEQYF	TGTGCCGTAAAAGCGAGACTCGACGAGCAGTACTTC
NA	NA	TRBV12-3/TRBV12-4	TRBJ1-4	CASSTDDEKLFF	TGTGCCAGCAGTACGGACGATGAAAAACTGTTTTTT
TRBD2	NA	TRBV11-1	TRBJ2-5	CASSLFRRETQYF	TGTGCCAGCAGCCTTTTCAGGCGGGAGACGCAGTACTTC
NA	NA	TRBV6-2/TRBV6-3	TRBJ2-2	CTSSRINTGELFF	TGTACCAGCAGCAGAATTAACACAGGGGAGCTGTTTTTT
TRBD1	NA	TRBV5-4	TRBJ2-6	CASSFQGEQSGANVPTF	TGTGCCAGCAGCTTTCAGGGGGAGCAATCTGGGGCCAACGTCCCGACTTTC
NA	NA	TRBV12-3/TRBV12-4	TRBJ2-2	CVSSLILNTGELFF	TGTGTCAGCAGTTTAATACTAAACACCGGGGAGCTGTTTTTT
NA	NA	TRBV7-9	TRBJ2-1	CASSFSFPGGKEQFF	TGTGCCAGCAGCTTTAGTTTCCCGGGGGGCAAAGAACAGTTCTTC
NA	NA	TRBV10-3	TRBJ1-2	CGISDSQLYGYTF	TGTGGCATCAGTGACTCCCAGCTCTATGGCTACACCTTC
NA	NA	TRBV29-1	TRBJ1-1	CRVVIQMKNEAFF	TGCAGAGTTGTTATCCAGATGAAAAATGAAGCTTTCTTT
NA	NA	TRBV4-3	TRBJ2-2	CASNQVGGTGELFF	TGCGCCAGCAACCAGGTAGGGGGCACCGGGGAGCTGTTTTTT
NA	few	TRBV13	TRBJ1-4	CASSFSGRNEKLFF	TGTGCCAGCAGCTTCAGTGGGCGGAATGAAAAATTGTTTTTT
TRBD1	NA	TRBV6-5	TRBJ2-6	CADSSGTGGSGANVLNF	TGTGCCGACAGTTCCGGGACAGGGGGCTCTGGGGCCAACGTCCTGAATTTC
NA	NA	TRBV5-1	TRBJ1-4	CASGPYGGIATNEKLFF	TGCGCCAGCGGCCCCTACGGTGGGATAGCAACTAATGAAAAACTGTTTTTT
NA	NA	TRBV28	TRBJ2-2	CASLRVAGELFF	TGTGCCAGTTTGAGGGTCGCCGGGGAGCTGTTTTTT
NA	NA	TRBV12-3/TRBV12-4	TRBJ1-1	CASSEEFYTGAFF	TGTGCCAGCAGTGAGGAGTTCTACACTGGAGCTTTCTTT
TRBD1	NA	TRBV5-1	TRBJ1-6	CASSLNGQGRNSPLHF	TGCGCCAGCAGCTTGAACGGACAGGGGAGAAATTCACCCCTCCACTTT
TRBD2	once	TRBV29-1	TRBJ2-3	CSSAGTSGTDMHYF	TGCAGCTCCGCCGGGACTAGCGGCACAGATATGCACTATTTT
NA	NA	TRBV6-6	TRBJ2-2	CASRQCIGNTGELFF	TGTGCCAGTAGACAGTGTATTGGGAACACCGGGGAGCTGTTTTTT
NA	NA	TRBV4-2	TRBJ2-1	CASSLNQDYLYEQFF	TGTGCCAGCAGCCTGAACCAGGACTACCTCTATGAGCAGTTCTTC
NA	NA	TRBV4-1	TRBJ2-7	CASSRTITGEGGEQYF	TGCGCCAGCAGCCGGACAATAACGGGAGAGGGGGGCGAGCAGTACTTC
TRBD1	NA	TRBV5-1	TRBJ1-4	CASSSGQANEKLFF	TGCGCCAGCAGCTCGGGACAGGCTAATGAAAAACTGTTTTTT
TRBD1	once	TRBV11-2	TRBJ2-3	CASSRGQSCTDMQYF	TGTGCCAGCAGCCGGGGACAGTCTTGCACAGATATGCAGTATTTT
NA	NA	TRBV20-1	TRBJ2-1	CSVIQREYNEQFF	TGCAGTGTTATACAGCGAGAGTACAATGAGCAGTTTTTC